Below are 25 T cell receptor beta chains sequenced from a single sample in a study of blood T cell repertoires in COVID-19. TCRdb keeps only in-frame clones here, not all; method: immunoSEQ multiplex PCR. This sample has 140,000 or so clones, with 85% to 90% found just once. Sequenced input: peripheral blood. Receptor source: a woman older than 75 with acute or convalescent COVID-19.

This chain links TRBV7-9 with TRBJ1-1; 8 positions agree with TRBD1. Trimming cost V 5 bases and J 1 base; bases outside gene matches: 12. The germline CDR1 and CDR2 sequences are SEHNR and FQNEAQ (reference sequence). CDR3 length equals 17 residues. This CDR3 reads CASSRGTGTGSNTEAFF. CDR3 DNA sequence: TGTGCCAGCAGCCGTGGAACCGGGACAGGATCGAACACTGAAGCTTTCTTT.

V and J are TRBV18 and TRBJ2-6, with D unresolved. Germline CDR1 and CDR2: KGHSH and LQKENI. The V and J ends lost 3 bases and 1 base respectively, with 7 bases between them. The length of the CDR3 is 15 residues. The CDR3 nucleotides are TGTGCCAGCTCACCTATTAAATCTGGGGCCAACGTCCTGACTTTC. This gives the protein CASSPIKSGANVLTF.

This clone was seen a few times. This sequence joins TRBV5-4 and TRBJ2-7; 9 bases are a match to TRBD1. Germline-derived CDR1 and CDR2 are SGHNT and YYREEE (reference sequence). The CDR3 has 16 residues. The trim removed 1 base at V and 3 bases at J, leaving 8 bases unmatched. The CDR3 DNA reads as TGTGCCAGCAGCTTGTGGGGGGGGACAGGGCTCTACGAGCAGTACTTC. Amino acids: CASSLWGGTGLYEQYF. The full variable domain, rest sourced from reference TRBV5-4 and TRBJ2-7, is ETGVTQSPTHLIKTRGQQVTLRCSSQSGHNTVSWYQQALGQGPQFIFQYYREEENGRGNFPPRFSGLQFPNYSSELNVNALELDDSALYLCASSLWGGTGLYEQYFGPGTRLTVT.

This chain joins TRBV3-1 (or the pseudogene TRBV3-2) and TRBJ2-1, with 9 bases aligning to TRBD2. The germline V gene has CDR1 LGHDT and CDR2 YNNKEL (reference sequence). The CDR3 is 17 amino acids. Trimming removed 4 bases from V and 6 bases from J; junction bases left unmatched: 13. The CDR3 sequence: CASSLLGERGAFNEQFF. The DNA for the CDR3 is TGTGCCAGCAGCCTGCTCGGGGAGCGGGGGGCCTTCAATGAGCAGTTCTTC.

The rearrangement uses TRBV5-1 and TRBJ2-1; 10 bases are a match to TRBD2. The CDR3 has 14 residues. Germline values: CDR1 SGHRS, CDR2 YFSETQ. The V gene end was trimmed by 4 bases and the J gene end by 10 bases; junction bases not matched to a gene: 8. CDR3 bases: TGCGCCAGCAGCCCCGGGCTAGCGGGGGCGGAGCAGTTCTTC. Translating it yields CASSPGLAGAEQFF. The full variable domain, rest sourced from reference TRBV5-1 and TRBJ2-1, is KAGVTQTPRYLIKTRGQQVTLSCSPISGHRSVSWYQQTPGQGLQFLFEYFSETQRNKGNFPGRFSGRQFSNSRSEMNVSTLELGDSALYLCASSPGLAGAEQFFGPGTRLTVL.

The rearrangement uses TRBV6-2 or TRBV6-3 and TRBJ1-2; possibly TRBD1 for D (5 bases). The CDR3 totals 13 residues. With 4 bases removed from V and 4 bases from J, the gap between germline ends came to 10 bases. Germline V gene data show CDR1 as MNHEY and CDR2 as SVGEGT. The CDR3 reads CASSSGWGYGYTF. As DNA, the CDR3 is TGTGCCAGCAGTTCAGGGTGGGGCTATGGCTACACCTTC.

J is TRBJ1-1 and V is TRBV7-3; TRBD1 agrees at 7 bases. The CDR3 has 14 amino acids. Per germline, CDR1 SGHTA and CDR2 FQGTGA. Trimming removed 5 bases from V and 1 base from J; junction bases left unmatched: 4. Here the CDR3 reads CASSPGTANTEAFF. In nucleotides, the CDR3 is TGTGCCAGCAGCCCCGGGACAGCGAACACTGAAGCTTTCTTT. Combining the CDR3 with reference TRBV7-3 and TRBJ1-1 gives the whole variable domain GAGVSQTPSNKVTEKGKYVELRCDPISGHTALYWYRQSLGQGPEFLIYFQGTGAADDSGLPNDRFFAVRPEGSVSTLKIQRTERGDSAVYLCASSPGTANTEAFFGQGTRLTVV.

The chain couples TRBV6-5 to TRBJ1-6; D is unclear. Germline V gives CDR1 MNHEY, CDR2 SVGAGI. The V end was cut by 7 bases, the J end by 8 bases, with 18 bases between. This CDR3 has 15 amino acids. The CDR3 reads CASTLTPKGDSPLHF. The DNA of the CDR3 is TGTGCCAGCACCCTGACACCGAAAGGCGATTCACCCCTCCACTTT.

The chain recombines TRBV5-1 with TRBJ1-2; D remains ambiguous. Germline V CDR1 and CDR2: SGHRS, YFSETQ. The CDR3 runs 15 residues. V lost 5 bases and J 1 base, leaving 15 bases between the germline ends. The CDR3 sequence is CASRLTAGVNYGYTF. The CDR3, as DNA: TGCGCCAGCAGGTTAACAGCCGGGGTTAACTATGGCTACACCTTC.

The CDR3 is CASSPGGSGTEAFF. The CDR3 DNA is TGTGCCAGCTCCCCCGGGGGGTCGGGCACTGAAGCTTTCTTT. V usage is TRBV18 and J usage is TRBJ1-1; TRBD1 might be the D (5 bases). The CDR3 spans 14 residues. The germline V gene encodes CDR1 KGHSH and CDR2 LQKENI. Trimming left V 6 bases short and J 4 bases short, with 15 bases between.

The chain has TRBV29-1 and TRBJ1-2, with a weak D call TRBD1 (6 bases). This CDR3 contains 11 residues. Germline CDR1 SQVTM, CDR2 ANQGSEA. Trimming shortened V by 7 bases and J by 5 bases, and 11 bases separated the two germline ends. The CDR3 DNA is TGCAGCGCAGGACAGAGATATGGCTACACCTTC. As protein: CSAGQRYGYTF.

V gene TRBV5-1 combines with J gene TRBJ1-5; a weak D match, TRBD1 (6 bases). Germline V CDR1 and CDR2: SGHRS, YFSETQ. The germline V and J ends were trimmed by 0 bases and 6 bases, with 13 bases remaining between them. The CDR3 runs to 15 residues. The CDR3 protein is CASSLGSGDRQPQHF. In nucleotides, the CDR3 is TGCGCCAGCAGCTTGGGTTCAGGGGACCGTCAGCCCCAGCATTTT.

This rearrangement joins TRBV10-2 to TRBJ1-1, with 8 bases lining up with TRBD1. The germline CDR1 and CDR2 sequences are WSHSY and SAAADI. The CDR3 contains 15 residues. V gave up 7 bases and J gave up 10 bases; unmatched junction bases: 17. CDR3 sequence reads: CASNPGQGLRAGAFF. DNA for the CDR3: TGCGCCAGCAACCCTGGACAGGGACTCAGGGCCGGAGCTTTCTTT.

In nucleotides, the CDR3 is TGTGCCAGCTCACCAGGGTCAGGGGGCGGATTTGGCTACACCTTC. Protein product: CASSPGSGGGFGYTF. This chain links TRBV18 with TRBJ1-2, with 8 positions matching TRBD1. The germline gives CDR1 KGHSH, CDR2 LQKENI. The J segment lost 7 bases and the V segment lost 2 bases, leaving 9 bases of the junction unmatched. The CDR3 totals 15 residues.

CDR3 coding DNA: TGTGCCAGCAGCTCCGATATTGGGGGGTACGGTGAAAAACTGTTTTTT. Its protein is CASSSDIGGYGEKLFF. The rearrangement links TRBV11-2 to TRBJ1-4; a weak D match, TRBD1 (5 bases). V was cut by 4 bases and J by 7 bases, with 19 bases left in between. There are 16 residues in the CDR3. Germline-derived CDR1 and CDR2 are SGHAT and FQNNGV.

V and J are TRBV4-3 and TRBJ2-5, with no clear D. The V gene's germline CDR1 is LGHNA and CDR2 YSLEER. V gave up 0 bases and J gave up 1 base, with 12 bases separating them. The CDR3 runs 16 residues. For the CDR3, the DNA is TGCGCCAGCAGCCAAGATCGAGAACTCTCCCAAGAGACCCAGTACTTC. This sequence encodes CASSQDRELSQETQYF.

CDR3 DNA: TGCGCCAGCAGCCAGGGGACAGCTTATAGCAATCAGCCCCAGCATTTT. Amino acid sequence: CASSQGTAYSNQPQHF. The chain couples TRBV4-1 to TRBJ1-5, with 7 bases fitting TRBD1. V dropped 3 bases and J dropped 0; count of bases not matched to a gene: 5. The CDR3 runs 16 residues. Germline lookup yields CDR1 MGHRA and CDR2 YSYEKL.

The chain carries TRBV4-3 and TRBJ2-2; D is uncertain. Trimming removed 1 base from V and 6 bases from J, with 12 bases in between. The CDR3 has 15 amino acids. The germline V gene has CDR1 LGHNA and CDR2 YSLEER. The CDR3 loop reads CASSQAAGIPGELFF. The CDR3 DNA reads as TGCGCCAGCAGCCAAGCGGCAGGCATCCCCGGGGAGCTGTTTTTT.

The V gene is TRBV7-8, the J gene TRBJ1-5; TRBD1 aligns across 7 bases. Germline V CDR1 and CDR2: SGHVS, FQNEAQ. Trimming cost V 5 bases and J 6 bases; bases outside gene matches: 10. This CDR3 comprises 15 residues. The CDR3 nucleotides are TGTGCCAGCAGCCCCCAGGGGGGTTCGGCTCAGCCCCAGCATTTT. As protein: CASSPQGGSAQPQHF.

The chain uses TRBV2 and TRBJ1-4, with a weak D call TRBD1 (6 bases). Germline V lookup: CDR1 SNHLY, CDR2 FYNNEI. There are 14 residues in the CDR3. With 6 bases removed from V and 6 bases from J, the gap between germline ends came to 14 bases. Here the CDR3 reads CASRNRVLDEKLFF. The CDR3 DNA reads TGTGCCAGCAGAAACAGGGTCCTTGATGAAAAACTGTTTTTT.

The CDR3 loop reads CASRPRGGLTYEQYF. CDR3 DNA: TGTGCCAGTAGGCCTCGGGGGGGGCTAACCTACGAGCAGTACTTC. The rearrangement uses TRBV19 and TRBJ2-7; 8 bases fit TRBD2. The V segment lost 6 bases and the J segment 2 bases; nucleotides outside the gene matches: 9. CDR1 and CDR2 from the germline V gene are LNHDA and SQIVND (reference sequence). CDR3 length equals 15 residues.

CDR3 nucleotides: TGTGCCAGCAGTTTACTAAAGGACAGGGTGTCGTACTTC. Its translation: CASSLLKDRVSYF. The rearrangement links TRBV28 to TRBJ2-7, with 8 bases fitting TRBD1. Germline CDR1 is MDHEN and CDR2 is SYDVKM. Germline trimming cut 2 bases from V and 12 bases from J; bases unmatched to any gene: 9. The CDR3 runs to 13 residues.

The rearrangement joins TRBV2 to TRBJ1-3; 9 nucleotides line up with TRBD1. V lost 6 bases and J lost 0; bases outside the gene matches: 3. The CDR3 extends over 15 amino acids. Germline values: CDR1 SNHLY, CDR2 FYNNEI. CDR3 protein: CASSEGQGSGNTIYF. In DNA, the CDR3 is TGTGCCAGCAGCGAGGGACAGGGCTCTGGAAACACCATATATTTT.

The gene calls are TRBV7-8 and TRBJ2-1; 7 bases are shared with TRBD2. V lost 5 bases, J lost 4 bases, and 8 bases stayed unmatched. From germline, CDR1 is SGHVS and CDR2 FQNEAQ. CDR3 length: 15 amino acids. The CDR3 is CASSPRRGTYNEQFF. CDR3 sequence (DNA): TGTGCCAGCAGCCCACGGCGGGGGACTTACAATGAGCAGTTCTTC.

The chain joins TRBV19 to TRBJ2-3; 8 positions match TRBD2. This CDR3 spans 16 amino acids. With 3 bases clipped from V and 4 bases from J, the junction kept 9 bases outside the gene matches. CDR1 and CDR2 from the germline V gene are LNHDA and SQIVND (reference sequence). The CDR3 protein is CASSIGGGGTPDTQYF. CDR3 nucleotide sequence: TGTGCCAGTAGTATCGGGGGCGGGGGGACCCCAGATACGCAGTATTTT.